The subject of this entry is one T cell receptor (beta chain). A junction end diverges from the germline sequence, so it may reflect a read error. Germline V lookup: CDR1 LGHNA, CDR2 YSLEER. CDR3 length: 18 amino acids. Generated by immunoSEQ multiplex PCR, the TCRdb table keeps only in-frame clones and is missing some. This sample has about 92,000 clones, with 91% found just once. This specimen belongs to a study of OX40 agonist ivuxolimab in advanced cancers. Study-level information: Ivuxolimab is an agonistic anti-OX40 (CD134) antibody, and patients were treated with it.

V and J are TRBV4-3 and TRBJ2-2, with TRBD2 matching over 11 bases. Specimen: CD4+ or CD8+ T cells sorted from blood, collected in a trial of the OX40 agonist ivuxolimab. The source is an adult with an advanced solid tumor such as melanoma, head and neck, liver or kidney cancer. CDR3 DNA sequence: TGCGCCAGCAGCGCAGCGACTAGCGGGATGAAGAACTCCGGGGAGCTGTTTTTT. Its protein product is CASSAATSGMKNSGELFF.